These 17 T cell receptor beta chains originate from one sample sequenced in a study of T cell responses to AZD1222 COVID-19 vaccine. Profiling relied on immunoSEQ multiplex PCR, and the TCRdb table lists in-frame clones only, not all of them. The table includes some 95,000 clones, 80% to 90% detected once. This sample comprised peripheral blood, obtained on day 0 of AZD1222 vaccination. All receptors come from an adult in good health.

The J gene is TRBJ1-6, the V gene TRBV19; 7 bases fit TRBD1. The CDR3 extends over 13 amino acids. V shed 5 bases, J shed 7 bases, and the junction held 2 bases outside the gene matches. The germline gives CDR1 LNHDA, CDR2 SQIVND (reference sequence). In nucleotides, the CDR3 is TGTGCCAGTAGTGACAGGGACAATTCACCCCTCCACTTT. Its protein is CASSDRDNSPLHF.

The chain joins TRBV7-2 to TRBJ2-5; D is ambiguous. The germline V gene encodes CDR1 SGHTA and CDR2 FQGNSA. V lost 1 base to trimming and J lost 5 bases, with 8 bases between them. There are 13 residues in the CDR3. As DNA, the CDR3 is TGTGCCAGCAGCTTAGTAATCACGGAGACCCAGTACTTC. Its protein product is CASSLVITETQYF.

This clone occurred once. This sequence joins TRBV18 and TRBJ2-1, with a weak D call TRBD2 (6 bases). The CDR3 has 18 amino acids. V lost 1 base and J lost 4, with 20 bases in between. Germline loops: CDR1 KGHSH, CDR2 LQKENI. In nucleotides, the CDR3 is TGTGCCAGCTCACCACAGACTCTGGGGCGGGACGGTTACAATGAGCAGTTCTTC. Protein product: CASSPQTLGRDGYNEQFF.

This chain uses TRBV5-5 with TRBJ1-3; D remains ambiguous. The CDR3 covers 15 residues. CDR1 and CDR2 from the germline V gene are SGHKS and YYEKEE (reference sequence). V lost 1 base and J 0 bases, leaving 8 bases between the germline ends. This chain's CDR3 is CASSLSQYSGNTIYF. For the CDR3, the DNA is TGTGCCAGCAGCTTGTCACAGTACTCTGGAAACACCATATATTTT.

The chain joins TRBV3-1 (or the pseudogene TRBV3-2) to TRBJ1-6; the D gene is possibly TRBD1 (5 bases). Germline CDR1 is LGHDT and CDR2 is YNNKEL (reference sequence). This CDR3 is built from 15 residues. V lost 1 base and J 6 bases, leaving 10 bases between the germline ends. DNA of the CDR3: TGTGCCAGCAGCCAAGGTCAGGGCTTTAATTCACCCCTCCACTTT. Residues: CASSQGQGFNSPLHF.

The chain is built from TRBV7-2 and TRBJ2-7; 8 nucleotides agree with TRBD1. With V trimmed by 2 bases and J by 0 bases, 9 bases remained unmatched. CDR1 is SGHTA and CDR2 is FQGNSA in the germline V gene. The CDR3 spans 17 residues. As DNA, the CDR3 is TGTGCCAGCAGCTTAATTCAGGGGGCGAAGCGCTCCTACGAGCAGTACTTC. Translation gives CASSLIQGAKRSYEQYF.

A single count supports this clone. The gene calls are TRBV11-3 and TRBJ2-5; D ambiguous. The CDR3 spans 18 residues. The V and J ends lost 0 bases and 5 bases respectively, with 22 bases between them. Germline V gene sequence: CDR1 SGHNT, CDR2 YENEEA. The CDR3 loop is CASSLDGTIGRAWETQYF. CDR3 nucleotide sequence: TGTGCCAGCAGCTTAGATGGAACCATCGGCCGGGCATGGGAGACCCAGTACTTC.

The CDR3 spells CASSPQLPGTTVGAGELFF. CDR3 bases: TGTGCCAGCTCACCCCAACTACCCGGGACCACCGTTGGGGCCGGGGAGCTGTTTTTT. The chain joins TRBV18 to TRBJ2-2, with D perhaps TRBD1 or TRBD2 (5 bases each). V lost 3 bases and J 6 bases, leaving 26 bases between the germline ends. Germline V CDR1 and CDR2: KGHSH, LQKENI. The CDR3 totals 19 residues.

V and J are TRBV5-1 and TRBJ1-2; TRBD1 agrees at 8 bases. CDR1 SGHRS and CDR2 YFSETQ come from the germline V gene. Trimming cost V 4 bases and J 8 bases; bases outside gene matches: 13. The CDR3 runs 15 residues. This chain's CDR3 is CASSVGQVRLGGYTF. For the CDR3, the DNA is TGCGCCAGCAGCGTGGGACAGGTCCGGCTCGGGGGCTACACCTTC.

This sequence joins TRBV14 and TRBJ1-2; D is ambiguous. CDR1 is SGHDN and CDR2 is FVKESK in the germline V gene. The CDR3 loop spans 15 amino acids. Trimming pared 0 bases from V and 4 bases from J, leaving 12 bases between. The CDR3 spells CASSQDQYGRYGYTF. The CDR3 region has the DNA TGTGCCAGCAGCCAAGATCAATACGGACGCTATGGCTACACCTTC.

The chain couples TRBV2 to TRBJ2-2, with D unresolved. This CDR3 has 16 residues. Trimming removed 3 bases at V and 3 bases at J, with 14 bases between. Germline V gene sequence: CDR1 SNHLY, CDR2 FYNNEI. The CDR3 region has the DNA TGTGCCAGCAGTGAGGTTGTCCAGGCGGACACCGGGGAGCTGTTTTTT. Protein product: CASSEVVQADTGELFF. Variable domain in full (rest from reference TRBV2 and TRBJ2-2): EPEVTQTPSHQVTQMGQEVILRCVPISNHLYFYWYRQILGQKVEFLVSFYNNEISEKSEIFDDQFSVERPDGSNFTLKIRSTKLEDSAMYFCASSEVVQADTGELFFGEGSRLTVL.

V usage is TRBV20-1 and J usage is TRBJ1-1; D is undetermined. The CDR3 length is 12 residues. V lost 3 bases and J lost 4, with 9 bases in between. The germline CDR1 and CDR2 sequences are DFQATT and SNEGSKA (reference sequence). The DNA of the CDR3 is TGCAGTGCTAGTCCCGGAGGCACTGAAGCTTTCTTT. This gives the protein CSASPGGTEAFF.

This sequence joins TRBV5-1 and TRBJ2-2; 10 bases are shared with TRBD2. V trimming: 1 base; J trimming: 1 base; junction bases outside the gene matches: 4. In germline, CDR1 is SGHRS, CDR2 YFSETQ. The CDR3 covers 17 residues. CDR3 sequence (DNA): TGCGCCAGCAGCTTGATTAGCGGGGGGCTGAACACCGGGGAGCTGTTTTTT. As protein: CASSLISGGLNTGELFF.

This chain uses TRBV5-1 with TRBJ2-1; 11 bases fit TRBD2. With 4 bases clipped from V and 1 base from J, the junction kept 4 bases outside the gene matches. The CDR3 is 16 residues long. CDR1 and CDR2 from the germline V gene are SGHRS and YFSETQ. CDR3 in amino acids: CASSTGTSGSYNEQFF. For the CDR3, the DNA is TGCGCCAGCAGCACAGGGACTAGCGGTTCCTACAATGAGCAGTTCTTC.

The chain carries TRBV19 and TRBJ2-2; D ambiguous. Trimming shortened V by 2 bases and J by 5 bases, and 3 bases separated the two germline ends. The CDR3 spans 12 residues. CDR1 LNHDA and CDR2 SQIVND come from the germline V gene (reference sequence). The CDR3, as DNA: TGTGCCAGTAGTATACAGACCGGGGAGCTGTTTTTT. Its translation: CASSIQTGELFF.

The V gene is TRBV18, the J gene TRBJ2-1, with unresolved D. This CDR3 is 15 amino acids long. V shed 0 bases and J shed 3 bases, with 9 bases lying between them. CDR1 is KGHSH and CDR2 is LQKENI in the germline V gene. The CDR3 DNA reads TGTGCCAGCTCACCACCGATAAGCGACTACAATGAGCAGTTCTTC. Translated, it gives CASSPPISDYNEQFF. Variable domain in full (rest from reference TRBV18 and TRBJ2-1): NAGVMQNPRHLVRRRGQEARLRCSPMKGHSHVYWYRQLPEEGLKFMVYLQKENIIDESGMPKERFSAEFPKEGPSILRIQQVVRGDSAAYFCASSPPISDYNEQFFGPGTRLTVL.

The chain combines TRBV6-2 or TRBV6-3 with TRBJ2-5, with TRBD2 identical over 9 bases. This CDR3 spans 15 amino acids. V was pared by 6 bases and J by 4 bases, with 9 bases of the junction left unmatched. CDR1 and CDR2 (germline): MNHEY, SVGEGT. This CDR3 reads CASSLLAGYRETQYF. CDR3 coding DNA: TGTGCCAGCAGCCTCCTAGCGGGATACCGAGAGACCCAGTACTTC.